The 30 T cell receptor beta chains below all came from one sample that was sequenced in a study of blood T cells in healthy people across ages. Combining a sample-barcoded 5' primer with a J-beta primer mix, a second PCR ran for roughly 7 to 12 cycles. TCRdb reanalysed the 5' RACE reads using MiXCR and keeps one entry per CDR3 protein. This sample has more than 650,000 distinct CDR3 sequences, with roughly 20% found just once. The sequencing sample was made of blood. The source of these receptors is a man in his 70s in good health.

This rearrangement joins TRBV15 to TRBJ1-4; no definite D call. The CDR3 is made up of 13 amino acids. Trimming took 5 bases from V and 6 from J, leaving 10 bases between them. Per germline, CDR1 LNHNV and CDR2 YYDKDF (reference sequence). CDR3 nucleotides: TGTGCCACCAGCCCGGGAATGGATGAAAAACTGTTTTTT. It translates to CATSPGMDEKLFF.

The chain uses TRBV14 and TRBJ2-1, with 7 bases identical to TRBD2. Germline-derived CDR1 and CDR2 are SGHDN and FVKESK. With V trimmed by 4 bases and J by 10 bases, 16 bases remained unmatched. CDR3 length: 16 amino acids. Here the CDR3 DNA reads TGTGCCAGCAGCCCACTAGGGCGGGAGATTCCTGAGGAGCAGTTCTTC. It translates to CASSPLGREIPEEQFF. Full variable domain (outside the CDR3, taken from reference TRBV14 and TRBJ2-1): EAGVTQFPSHSVIEKGQTVTLRCDPISGHDNLYWYRRVMGKEIKFLLHFVKESKQDESGMPNNRFLAERTGGTYSTLKVQPAELEDSGVYFCASSPLGREIPEEQFFGPGTRLTVL.

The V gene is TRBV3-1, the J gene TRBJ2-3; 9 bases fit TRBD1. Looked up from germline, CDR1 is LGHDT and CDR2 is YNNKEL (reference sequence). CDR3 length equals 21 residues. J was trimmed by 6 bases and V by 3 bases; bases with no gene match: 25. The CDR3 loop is CASSHRRSGQGKIPLRDTQYF. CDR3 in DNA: TGTGCCAGCAGCCACCGAAGGTCGGGACAGGGAAAGATACCACTCAGGGATACGCAGTATTTT.

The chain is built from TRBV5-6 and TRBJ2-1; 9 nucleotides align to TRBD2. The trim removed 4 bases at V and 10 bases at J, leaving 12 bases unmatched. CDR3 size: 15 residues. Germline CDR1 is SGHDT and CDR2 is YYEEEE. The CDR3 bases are TGTGCCAGCAGCCTGGTGGTAGCGGGGGTCAGGGAGCAGTTCTTC. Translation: CASSLVVAGVREQFF.

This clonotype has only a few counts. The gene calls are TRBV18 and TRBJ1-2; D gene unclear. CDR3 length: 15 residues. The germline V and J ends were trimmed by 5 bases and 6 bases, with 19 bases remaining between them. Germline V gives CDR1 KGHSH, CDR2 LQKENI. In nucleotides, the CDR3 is TGTGCCAGCTCATCCACGGATCAAATAAAGGATGGCTACACCTTC. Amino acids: CASSSTDQIKDGYTF.

CDR3 coding DNA: TGTGCCAGCGGTAAGGGGGCGGAGGAAAAACTGTTTTTT. Residues: CASGKGAEEKLFF. The chain couples TRBV12-3 or TRBV12-4 to TRBJ1-4, with 7 bases matching TRBD1. V shed 8 bases, J shed 8 bases, and the junction held 8 bases outside the gene matches. The CDR3 runs to 13 residues.

This CDR3 is CASSRKGSLAGGPTDTQYF. The CDR3 DNA sequence: TGTGCCAGCAGTAGAAAGGGGTCTTTAGCGGGAGGGCCCACAGATACGCAGTATTTT. The chain joins TRBV6-1 to TRBJ2-3; TRBD2 matches at 11 bases. The CDR3 covers 19 residues. Per the germline V gene, CDR1 is MNHNS and CDR2 is SASEGT. With 5 bases clipped from V and 2 bases from J, the junction kept 15 bases outside the gene matches.

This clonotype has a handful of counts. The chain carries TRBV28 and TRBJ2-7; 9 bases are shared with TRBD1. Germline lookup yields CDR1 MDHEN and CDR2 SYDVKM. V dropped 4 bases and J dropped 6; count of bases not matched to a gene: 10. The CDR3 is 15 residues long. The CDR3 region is CASSSPGTGFVEQYF. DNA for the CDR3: TGTGCCAGCAGTTCCCCCGGGACAGGGTTCGTCGAGCAGTACTTC.

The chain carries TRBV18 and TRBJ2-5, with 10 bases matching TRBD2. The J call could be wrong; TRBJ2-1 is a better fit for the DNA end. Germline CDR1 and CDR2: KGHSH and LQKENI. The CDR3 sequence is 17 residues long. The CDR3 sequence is CASSPFAISGRSSEQFF. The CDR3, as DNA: TGTGCCAGCTCACCATTCGCAATTAGCGGGAGGAGTAGCGAGCAGTTCTTC.

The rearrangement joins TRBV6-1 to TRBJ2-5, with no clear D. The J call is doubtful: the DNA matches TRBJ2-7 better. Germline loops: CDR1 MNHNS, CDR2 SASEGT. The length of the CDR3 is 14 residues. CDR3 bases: TGTGCCAGCAGTGAAGCGAGAGGCTCCTACGAGCAGTACGTC. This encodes CASSEARGSYEQYV.

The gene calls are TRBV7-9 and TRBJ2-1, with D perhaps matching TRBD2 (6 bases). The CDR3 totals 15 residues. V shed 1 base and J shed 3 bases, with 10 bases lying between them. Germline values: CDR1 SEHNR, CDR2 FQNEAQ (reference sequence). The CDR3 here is CASSLGAGIYNEQFF. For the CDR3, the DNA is TGTGCCAGCAGCTTAGGGGCGGGGATCTACAATGAGCAGTTCTTC.

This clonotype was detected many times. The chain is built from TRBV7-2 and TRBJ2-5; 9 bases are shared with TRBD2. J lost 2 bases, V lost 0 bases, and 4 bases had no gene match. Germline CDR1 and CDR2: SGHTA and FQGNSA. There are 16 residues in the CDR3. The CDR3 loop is CASSLAATSGQETQYF. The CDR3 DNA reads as TGTGCCAGCAGCTTAGCCGCGACTAGCGGTCAAGAGACCCAGTACTTC.

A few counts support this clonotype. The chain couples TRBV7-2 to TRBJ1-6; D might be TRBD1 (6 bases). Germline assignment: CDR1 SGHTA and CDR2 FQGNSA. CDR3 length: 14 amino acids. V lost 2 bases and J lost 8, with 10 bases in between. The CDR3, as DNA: TGTGCCAGCAGCTTATACAGGGACGATTCACCCCTCCACTTT. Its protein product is CASSLYRDDSPLHF.

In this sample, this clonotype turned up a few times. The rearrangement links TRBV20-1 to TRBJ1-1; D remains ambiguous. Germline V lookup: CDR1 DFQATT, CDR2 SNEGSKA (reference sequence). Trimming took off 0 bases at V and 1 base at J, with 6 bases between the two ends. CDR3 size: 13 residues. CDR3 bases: TGCAGTGCTAGAGAAGGGCAGAACACTGAAGCTTTCTTT. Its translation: CSAREGQNTEAFF.

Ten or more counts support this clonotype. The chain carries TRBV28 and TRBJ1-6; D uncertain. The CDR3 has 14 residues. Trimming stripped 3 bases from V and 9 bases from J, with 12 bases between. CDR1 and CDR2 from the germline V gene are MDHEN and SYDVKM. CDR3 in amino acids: CASSFFRVGSPLHF. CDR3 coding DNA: TGTGCCAGCAGTTTCTTCCGGGTCGGTTCACCCCTCCACTTT.

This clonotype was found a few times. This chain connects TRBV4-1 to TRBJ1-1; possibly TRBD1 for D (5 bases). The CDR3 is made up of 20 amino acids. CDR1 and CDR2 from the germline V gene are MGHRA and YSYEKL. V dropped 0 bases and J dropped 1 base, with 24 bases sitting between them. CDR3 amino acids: CASSQDIGVGLVNGNTEAFF. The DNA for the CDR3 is TGCGCCAGCAGCCAAGATATAGGGGTGGGACTTGTTAATGGGAACACTGAAGCTTTCTTT.

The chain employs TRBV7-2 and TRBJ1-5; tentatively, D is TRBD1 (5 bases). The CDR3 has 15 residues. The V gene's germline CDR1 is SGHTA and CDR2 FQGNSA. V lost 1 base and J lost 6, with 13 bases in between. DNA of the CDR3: TGTGCCAGCAGCTTAGTTGGGGGGAAAGGTCAGCCCCAGCATTTT. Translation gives CASSLVGGKGQPQHF.

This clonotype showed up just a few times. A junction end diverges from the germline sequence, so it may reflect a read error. CDR3 nucleotides: TGTGCCAGCAGCGCAAGACAGGGTCGGACAGATGCGCAGTATTTT. Protein: CASSARQGRTDAQYF. The chain employs TRBV9 and TRBJ2-3, with 7 nucleotides matching TRBD1. This CDR3 is 15 amino acids long. Germline CDR1 reads SGDLS; CDR2 reads YYNGEE.

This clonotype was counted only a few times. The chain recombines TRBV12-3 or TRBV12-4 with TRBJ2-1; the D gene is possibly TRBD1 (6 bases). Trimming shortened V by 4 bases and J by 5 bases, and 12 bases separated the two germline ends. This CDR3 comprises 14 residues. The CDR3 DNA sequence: TGTGCCAGCAGTTCACAGGGACCAAACAATGAGCAGTTCTTC. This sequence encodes CASSSQGPNNEQFF.

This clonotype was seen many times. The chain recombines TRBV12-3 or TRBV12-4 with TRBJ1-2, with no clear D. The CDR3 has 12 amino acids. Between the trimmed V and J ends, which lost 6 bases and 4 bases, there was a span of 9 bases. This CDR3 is CASSRDPYGYTF. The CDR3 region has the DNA TGTGCCAGCAGCCGTGACCCCTATGGCTACACCTTC.

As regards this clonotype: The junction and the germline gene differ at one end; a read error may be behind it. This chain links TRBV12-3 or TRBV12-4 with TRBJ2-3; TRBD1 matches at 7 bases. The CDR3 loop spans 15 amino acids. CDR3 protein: CASSPGTVGADAQYF. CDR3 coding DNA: TGTGCCAGCAGTCCTGGGACAGTGGGCGCAGATGCGCAGTATTTT.

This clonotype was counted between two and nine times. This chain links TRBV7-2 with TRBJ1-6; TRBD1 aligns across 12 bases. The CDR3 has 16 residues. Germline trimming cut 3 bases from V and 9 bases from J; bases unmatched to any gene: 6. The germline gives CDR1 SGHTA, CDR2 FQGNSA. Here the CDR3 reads CASSFPRDRGLSPLHF. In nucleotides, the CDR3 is TGTGCCAGCAGCTTCCCACGGGACAGGGGGCTTTCACCCCTCCACTTT.

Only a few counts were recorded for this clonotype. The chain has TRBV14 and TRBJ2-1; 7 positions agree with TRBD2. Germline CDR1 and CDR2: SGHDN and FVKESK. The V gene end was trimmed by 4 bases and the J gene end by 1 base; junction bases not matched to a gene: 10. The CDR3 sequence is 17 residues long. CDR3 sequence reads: CASSPQLALRSYNEQFF. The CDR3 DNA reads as TGTGCCAGCAGCCCGCAACTAGCGCTACGTTCCTACAATGAGCAGTTCTTC.

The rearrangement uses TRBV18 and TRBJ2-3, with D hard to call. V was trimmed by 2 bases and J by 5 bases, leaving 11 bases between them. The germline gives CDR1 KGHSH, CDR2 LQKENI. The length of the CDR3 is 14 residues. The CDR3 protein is CASSPTGRLDTQYF. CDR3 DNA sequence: TGTGCCAGCTCACCAACTGGGCGCCTAGATACGCAGTATTTT.

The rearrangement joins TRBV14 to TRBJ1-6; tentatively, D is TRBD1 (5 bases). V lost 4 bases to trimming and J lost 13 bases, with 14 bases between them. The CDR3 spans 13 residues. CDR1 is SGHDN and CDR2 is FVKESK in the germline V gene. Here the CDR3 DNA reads TGTGCCAGCAGCCGTACCGCAGGGAGTCCCCTCCACTTT. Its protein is CASSRTAGSPLHF.

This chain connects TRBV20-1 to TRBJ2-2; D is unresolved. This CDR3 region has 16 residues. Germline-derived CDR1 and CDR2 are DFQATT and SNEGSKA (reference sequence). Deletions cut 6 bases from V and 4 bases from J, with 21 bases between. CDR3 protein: CSATNLERGSTGELFF. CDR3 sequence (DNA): TGCAGTGCAACTAACCTCGAGCGTGGTTCCACCGGGGAGCTGTTTTTT.

The CDR3 coding sequence is TGTGCCAGCATCCGCGGGGAATCTGCCACAGATACGCAGTATTTT. It translates to CASIRGESATDTQYF. The V and J genes are TRBV6-1 and TRBJ2-3; possible D gene TRBD2, 6 bases. V lost 7 bases and J 2 bases, leaving 16 bases between the germline ends. CDR1 and CDR2 from the germline V gene are MNHNS and SASEGT. The CDR3 covers 15 residues.

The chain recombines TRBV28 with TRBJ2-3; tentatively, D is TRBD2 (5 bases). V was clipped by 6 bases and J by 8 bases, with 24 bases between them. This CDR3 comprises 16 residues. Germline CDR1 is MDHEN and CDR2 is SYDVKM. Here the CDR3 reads CASSSPGKTGRGTQYF. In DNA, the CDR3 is TGTGCCAGCAGCTCCCCGGGAAAAACCGGGCGTGGTACGCAGTATTTT.

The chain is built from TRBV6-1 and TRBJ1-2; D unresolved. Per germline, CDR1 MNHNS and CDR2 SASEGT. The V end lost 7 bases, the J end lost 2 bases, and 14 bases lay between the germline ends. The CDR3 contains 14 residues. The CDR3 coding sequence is TGTGCCAGCATCCCCTCCGCGCGGAACTATGGCTACACCTTC. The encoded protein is CASIPSARNYGYTF.

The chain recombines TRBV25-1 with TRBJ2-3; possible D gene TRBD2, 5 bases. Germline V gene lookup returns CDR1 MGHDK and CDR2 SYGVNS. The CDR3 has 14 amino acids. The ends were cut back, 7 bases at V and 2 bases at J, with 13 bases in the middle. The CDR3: CASNRGESTDTQYF. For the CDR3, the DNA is TGTGCCAGCAATCGGGGAGAGTCCACAGATACGCAGTATTTT. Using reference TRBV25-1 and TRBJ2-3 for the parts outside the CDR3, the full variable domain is EADIYQTPRYLVIGTGKKITLECSQTMGHDKMYWYQQDPGMELHLIHYSYGVNSTEKGDLSSESTVSRIRTEHFPLTLESARPSHTSQYLCASNRGESTDTQYFGPGTRLTVL.